The next 11 T cell receptor beta chains were all read from a single sample in a study of OX40 agonist ivuxolimab in advanced cancers. Using immunoSEQ multiplex PCR, the repertoire was profiled, and TCRdb retains in-frame clones only, with some absent. The sample holds about 110,000 clones; under 95% are singletons and the top ten take about 1.2%. The sample in question was CD4+ or CD8+ T cells sorted from blood, obtained in a trial of the OX40 agonist ivuxolimab. The receptors derive from an adult with an advanced solid tumor such as melanoma, head and neck, liver or kidney cancer.

V usage is TRBV27 and J usage is TRBJ1-5; perhaps TRBD1 as D (5 bases). Trimming took 4 bases from V and 5 from J, leaving 9 bases between them. Looked up from germline, CDR1 is MNHEY and CDR2 is SMNVEV (reference sequence). The CDR3 consists of 13 residues. The CDR3 DNA sequence: TGTGCCAGCAGTTGGGACGGTCATCAGCCCCAGCATTTT. Protein product: CASSWDGHQPQHF.

The chain carries TRBV18 and TRBJ2-7; either TRBD1 or TRBD2 may supply D (6 bases each). The CDR3 length is 20 residues. V was pared by 3 bases and J by 5 bases, with 32 bases between. Germline V gives CDR1 KGHSH, CDR2 LQKENI. The DNA of the CDR3 is TGTGCCAGCTCACCCGCCACCCCGCTGAGACGGGGGCCGGAGGGTGACGAGCAGTACTTC. Its translation: CASSPATPLRRGPEGDEQYF. Using reference TRBV18 and TRBJ2-7 for the parts outside the CDR3, the full variable domain is NAGVMQNPRHLVRRRGQEARLRCSPMKGHSHVYWYRQLPEEGLKFMVYLQKENIIDESGMPKERFSAEFPKEGPSILRIQQVVRGDSAAYFCASSPATPLRRGPEGDEQYFGPGTRLTVT.

V is TRBV28 and J is TRBJ2-7; 7 nucleotides match TRBD2. The CDR3 contains 16 residues. Trimming at V came to 5 bases and at J to 0 bases, leaving 10 bases not matched to a gene. The germline V gene encodes CDR1 MDHEN and CDR2 SYDVKM. Written as DNA, the CDR3 is TGTGCCAGCAGTCCCTACGTTCTAGCGGTCTCCTACGAGCAGTACTTC. As protein: CASSPYVLAVSYEQYF.

This chain connects TRBV12-5 to TRBJ2-3; D ambiguous. The CDR3 runs to 13 residues. Germline V gene sequence: CDR1 LGHNT, CDR2 FRNRAP. Trimming shortened V by 1 base and J by 2 bases, and 4 bases separated the two germline ends. The CDR3: CASGLATTDTQYF. CDR3 DNA sequence: TGTGCTAGTGGTTTGGCTACCACAGATACGCAGTATTTT.

This sequence joins TRBV18 and TRBJ2-1, with TRBD2 identical over 12 bases. The germline gives CDR1 KGHSH, CDR2 LQKENI. CDR3 length: 16 amino acids. Trimming removed 3 bases from V and 6 bases from J; junction bases left unmatched: 6. The CDR3 is CASSPPTGLAGNEQFF. Here the CDR3 DNA reads TGTGCCAGCTCACCCCCGACGGGACTAGCGGGCAATGAGCAGTTCTTC.

This chain links TRBV28 with TRBJ1-3; D not resolved. Germline CDR1 reads MDHEN; CDR2 reads SYDVKM. Trimming stripped 7 bases from V and 0 bases from J, with 16 bases between. The CDR3 loop spans 16 amino acids. CDR3 sequence (DNA): TGTGCCAGCAAAACACCAGGAGCTAGCTCTGGAAACACCATATATTTT. Translation: CASKTPGASSGNTIYF.

The V and J genes are TRBV28 and TRBJ2-1; 11 bases match TRBD2. V lost 9 bases to trimming and J lost 2 bases; unmatched junction nucleotides: 9. The germline gives CDR1 MDHEN, CDR2 SYDVKM. The CDR3 consists of 16 residues. CDR3 residues: CASTTFSGRAYNEQFF. CDR3 coding DNA: TGTGCCAGTACCACCTTTAGCGGGAGGGCCTACAATGAGCAGTTCTTC.

The CDR3 sequence is CAIAREGSSYNEQFF. The CDR3 DNA sequence: TGTGCCATCGCTCGCGAGGGGAGCTCCTACAATGAGCAGTTCTTC. The chain couples TRBV15 to TRBJ2-1; either TRBD1 or TRBD2 may fit D (5 bases each). This CDR3 region has 15 residues. V lost 10 bases to trimming and J lost 0 bases, with 16 bases between them. The germline V gene encodes CDR1 LNHNV and CDR2 YYDKDF (reference sequence).

The gene calls are TRBV25-1 and TRBJ2-3; 8 bases match TRBD2. Trimming took 4 bases from V and 4 from J; bases not matched to a gene: 4. Germline loops: CDR1 MGHDK, CDR2 SYGVNS. The CDR3 length is 14 residues. In DNA form, the CDR3 reads TGTGCCAGCAGTGTTAGCGGGACGCCAGATACGCAGTATTTT. Translation gives CASSVSGTPDTQYF. The full variable domain, completed using reference TRBV25-1 and TRBJ2-3, is EADIYQTPRYLVIGTGKKITLECSQTMGHDKMYWYQQDPGMELHLIHYSYGVNSTEKGDLSSESTVSRIRTEHFPLTLESARPSHTSQYLCASSVSGTPDTQYFGPGTRLTVL.

In its sample, this clone was seen once. The chain combines TRBV7-9 with TRBJ2-5; D is undetermined. The DNA matches TRBJ2-7 better at its end, which makes the J call doubtful. The germline V gene has CDR1 SEHNR and CDR2 FQNEAQ (reference sequence). This CDR3 is 13 amino acids long. DNA for the CDR3: TGTGCCAGCAGCCCTACCTCACTGTACGAGCAGTACTTC. Protein: CASSPTSLYEQYF.

The chain uses TRBV9 and TRBJ2-1; 13 nucleotides match TRBD2. This CDR3 contains 15 residues. The germline CDR1 and CDR2 sequences are SGDLS and YYNGEE. V lost 3 bases, J lost 10 bases, and 7 bases stayed unmatched. CDR3 loop: CASSARTSGSREQFF. The CDR3 DNA reads TGTGCCAGCAGCGCCCGGACTAGCGGGAGTCGGGAGCAGTTCTTC.